The present TCR beta chain was sequenced within a study of shared clonotypes between healthy human individuals (TCRdb year 2020). Background for the entire study: A few men and two women, aged 18 to 49 years, made up the cohort. For each donor, CD4 naive and CD4 memory were each run on three plates, CD8 naive on two plates, and CD8 memory on one plate. To estimate repertoire size and how much clonotype sharing occurs between individuals, the study deeply sequenced the blood TCR repertoires of a handful of healthy adults. Libraries were prepared and TCR repertoires were sequenced by different laboratories using diverse techniques, in order to increase sequencing depth and limit assay-specific biases. Between about 0.8 and 9 billion PBMCs per donor were obtained by leukapheresis. The paper's findings and limits, for the study overall: Larger estimated clonotype richness was generally found for naive subsets than for memory subsets. Sampling was restricted to blood, and TCR repertoires in tissues likely differ from the TCR repertoires found in blood. The small number of donors limited the genetic and exposure-history diversity represented. Clonotypes shared by all four sorted-subset donors showed higher generation probabilities than non-shared clonotypes. Rarefaction of sorted-subset datasets indicated incomplete sequencing despite the large sequencing depth. Across four donors, about 5.2% of naive CD4, around 3.5% of naive CD8, about 2% of memory CD4, and around 0.4% of memory CD8 clonotypes were shared. Pairwise subsampling led to the expectation that sequencing depth would affect the degree of clonotype sharing among donors.

The CDR3 spans 16 residues, from the cysteine through the phenylalanine. Of the read, only the CDR3 DNA is kept; its 48 bases are in frame from base 1. V and J are truncated by 0 bases and 5 bases respectively, leaving an intervening sequence of 17 bases. CDR1 SGHRS and CDR2 YFSETQ are derived from the germline V gene. In the case of this clone: It lacks a known antigen. The sample holds no much larger clone one base away, and base qualities are not on file.

CD8 naive samples were CD45RO-negative cells positively selected for CCR7, giving a CD45RA+CCR7+ population that excluded TemRA cells. The donors were healthy, HIV-negative adults who had no recently reported acute infections or vaccinations. All donors were Caucasian adults living in Nashville, Tennessee, USA. Blood was collected by leukapheresis, and PBMCs were isolated by Ficoll-Histopaque density gradient centrifugation and then cryopreserved in liquid nitrogen vapor phase. Analytical flow cytometry was used to check the purity and quantity of every magnetically sorted T cell population. From each sorted fraction, genomic DNA was isolated and quantified by UV absorbance on a Nanodrop 2000c. TCR CDR3 regions were amplified from genomic DNA by multiplex PCR using the deep immunoSEQ assay. Genomic DNA extracted from each cell subset was distributed evenly over all wells of several immunoSEQ 96-well plates, and each plate served as one replicate. For sorted subsets, each replicate PCR was loaded with around 200 ng genomic DNA, equivalent to 30,000 or so T cell genomes. Purified libraries were measured with a Qubit 3.0 fluorometer, size-checked on a Bioanalyzer 2100, and measured again with the KAPA Library Quantification kit. Each immunoSEQ 96-well plate was sequenced on its own single-read 150-cycle Illumina NextSeq 550 flow cell. The original pipeline was this. Because the immunoSEQ output included only junctional sequences and no quality scores, the filtering could not be the same as the filtering used for full-length reads. To assign V/J genes and CDR3, sequences were annotated against IMGT germline references using PyIR, a Python wrapper for IgBLAST v1.9. Any read was removed if the V/J assignment was weak (E-value above 1e-6), the CDR3 was missing, or the read contained stop codons, out-of-frame junctions, or ambiguous translated residues. V3J clonotypes were defined as sequences sharing an identical inferred V gene, J gene, and CDR3 amino acid sequence. Percentage overlap between repertoires was calculated by dividing the number of shared unique clonotypes by the size of the smaller repertoire. Repertoire richness was assessed with RTK rarefaction, the Chao1 estimator, and Recon v2.1 estimates of unobserved clonotypes. Generation probabilities for all TCRbeta clonotypes obtained by the gDNA method from a handful of donors were computed using OLGA. TCRdb limited this immuneACCESS table to in-frame rearrangements with V and J called. A share of clones is missing; checked studies link under half to unresolved V genes, and the rest is unexplained. The V and J calls and the clone size are those of that table, but D and trimming were determined from the DNA. This sample is represented by millions of clones; approximately 94% of them were singletons. The top ten clonotypes cover roughly 1% of the sample.

The sequencing input was naive CD8+ T cells sorted from blood. The label giving this sample's cell subset or site can be read as: CD45RA+CCR7+. The rearrangement combines TRBV5-1 with TRBJ2-5, with TRBD2 as a weak D call on 5 bases. This TCR was recovered from a man in his late teens or twenties in good health. The CDR3 loop reads CASSLDLGTPGETQYF. The DNA is TGCGCCAGCAGCTTGGACCTCGGCACTCCGGGGGAGACCCAGTACTTC.